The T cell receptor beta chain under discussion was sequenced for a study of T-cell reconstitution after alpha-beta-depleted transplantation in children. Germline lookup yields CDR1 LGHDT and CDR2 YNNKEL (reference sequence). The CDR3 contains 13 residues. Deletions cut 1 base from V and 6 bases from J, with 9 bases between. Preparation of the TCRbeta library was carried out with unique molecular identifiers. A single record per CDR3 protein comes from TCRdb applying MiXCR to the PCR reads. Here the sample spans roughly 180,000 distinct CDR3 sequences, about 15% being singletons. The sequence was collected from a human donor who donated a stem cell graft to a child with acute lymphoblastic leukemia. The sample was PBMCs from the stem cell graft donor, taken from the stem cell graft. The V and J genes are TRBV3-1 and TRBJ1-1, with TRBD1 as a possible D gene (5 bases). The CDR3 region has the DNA TGTGCCAGCAGCCAAGTCTCGGGGGCTGAAGCTTTCTTT. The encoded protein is CASSQVSGAEAFF.